This T cell receptor (beta chain) was captured in a study of CD8+CD57+ T cells in acquired aplastic anemia. Across the whole study: Average DNA yield from sorted CD4+ and CD8+ cells was around 3.2 ug.

General study results and limits: Researchers report that twenty-nine CD8+ CDR3 sequences appeared in both patients and controls. Researchers reported that CD8+ Simpson's diversity was not significantly different in patients versus controls.

For this clonotype: Its antigen is as yet unknown.

The template used for profiling TCR beta VDJ and CDR3 was genomic DNA. TCRdb reanalysed the reads using MiXCR and keeps one entry per CDR3 protein. The sample contains approximately 130,000 distinct CDR3 sequences, under 60% of which appear only once. Patients included in sequencing had previously demonstrated CD8+CD57+ cell expansion by flow cytometry. The patients, all of them, had severe acquired aplastic anemia. Source material: sorted CD4+, CD8+, or CD8+CD57+ T cells (not recorded which) from PBMCs. This receptor was identified in a human donor with aplastic anemia.

This chain's CDR3 is CASSWGPSNEQFF. CDR3 nucleotides: TGTGCCAGCAGCTGGGGCCCTAGCAATGAGCAGTTCTTC. The chain is built from TRBV7-3 and TRBJ2-1; D perhaps matches TRBD1 (5 bases). V lost 4 bases and J 6 bases, leaving 10 bases between the germline ends. Germline values: CDR1 SGHTA, CDR2 FQGTGA. The CDR3 contains 13 residues.